Below, 3 T cell receptor beta chains from the same sample are listed, as sequenced in a study of shared clonotypes between healthy human individuals. The protocol was immunoSEQ multiplex PCR, while the TCRdb copy is restricted to in-frame clones and leaves out a portion. Counted here are 450,000 to 500,000 clones, approximately 78% occurring once; the ten biggest clones make up around 13%. Sequencing was carried out using PBMCs. Source of these receptors: a woman in her 40s in good health. Some clones in this sample may be carry-over from other donors' samples.

The CDR3 here is CSVRVGGSYEQYF. The CDR3 bases are TGCAGCGTTCGGGTAGGGGGCTCCTACGAGCAGTACTTC. This rearrangement joins TRBV29-1 to TRBJ2-7; possibly TRBD1 for D (6 bases). This CDR3 contains 13 residues. CDR1 is SQVTM, CDR2 ANQGSEA, per germline. The germline V and J ends were trimmed by 5 bases and 0 bases, with 11 bases remaining between them.

This clone was counted a single time. This chain connects TRBV7-2 to TRBJ2-2, with TRBD2 matching over 7 bases. CDR3 size: 18 residues. CDR1 and CDR2 (germline): SGHTA, FQGNSA. The V segment lost 2 bases and the J segment 5 bases; nucleotides outside the gene matches: 14. CDR3 sequence (DNA): TGTGCCAGCAGCTTAAAAGGTCTCGGCGGGAGTGGTACCGGGGAGCTGTTTTTT. It specifies CASSLKGLGGSGTGELFF.

The CDR3 nucleotides read TGTGCCATCAGTGAAACAGGGGGCTCTAATGGCTACACCTTC. Encoded protein: CAISETGGSNGYTF. The chain recombines TRBV10-3 with TRBJ1-2, with 9 bases lining up with TRBD1. The CDR3 totals 14 residues. CDR1 ENHRY and CDR2 SYGVKD come from the germline V gene. The V and J ends lost 3 bases and 6 bases, in that order; junction bases with no gene match: 5.